This TCR beta chain was retrieved from a study of T-cell reconstitution after alpha-beta-depleted transplantation in children. Broader study findings: Some patients showed high day-60 TCRbeta diversity, which derived from surviving recipient T cells and thymic progenitors. Diversity and T-cell counts at one year after transplant derived mostly from new T cells.

Deletions cut 3 bases from V and 2 bases from J, with 7 bases between. The CDR3 has 13 amino acids. This clonotype was seen more than once but under ten times. Its antigen is undetermined. It was with unique molecular identifiers that the TCRbeta library was prepared. TCRdb reanalysed the PCR reads using MiXCR and keeps one entry per CDR3 protein. The table records tens of thousands of distinct CDR3 sequences, over 15% of them present only once. Sample: PBMCs, mostly from graft donor cells, taken 60 days after TCRalphabeta/CD19-depleted stem cell transplant. The TCR sequence derives from a male patient under 10 years old who had a stem cell transplant for acute lymphoblastic leukemia, so the T cells may come from the graft donor. This sequence joins TRBV12-3 or TRBV12-4 and TRBJ1-2; D is unclear. CDR3 nucleotide sequence: TGTGCCAGCAGTTTTGGGCAGAACTATGGCTACACCTTC. It specifies CASSFGQNYGYTF.